A few counts support the clone carrying this TCR beta chain. Its specificity is unknown. Trimming took 0 bases from V and 2 from J, leaving 8 bases between them. The CDR3 covers 15 residues. Looked up from germline, CDR1 is MNHEY and CDR2 is SVGAGI. This sample stems from a study of response to subunit inactivated influenza vaccine. Study-level results: New T cells are recruited in small numbers by each seasonal influenza vaccination, according to the authors' suggestion.

In TCRdb, the RT-PCR reads were re-called with MiXCR into one record per CDR3 protein. This table holds 550,000 to 600,000 distinct CDR3 sequences, approximately 12% found once. This clonotype originated in a man aged 45 to 65 who received an inactivated influenza vaccine. This chain connects TRBV6-5 to TRBJ1-5, with D hard to call. This sample comprised PBMCs from blood, obtained on the day of vaccination. The CDR3 is CASSYSFLGNQPQHF. The DNA of the CDR3 is TGTGCCAGCAGTTACTCGTTTTTGGGCAATCAGCCCCAGCATTTT.